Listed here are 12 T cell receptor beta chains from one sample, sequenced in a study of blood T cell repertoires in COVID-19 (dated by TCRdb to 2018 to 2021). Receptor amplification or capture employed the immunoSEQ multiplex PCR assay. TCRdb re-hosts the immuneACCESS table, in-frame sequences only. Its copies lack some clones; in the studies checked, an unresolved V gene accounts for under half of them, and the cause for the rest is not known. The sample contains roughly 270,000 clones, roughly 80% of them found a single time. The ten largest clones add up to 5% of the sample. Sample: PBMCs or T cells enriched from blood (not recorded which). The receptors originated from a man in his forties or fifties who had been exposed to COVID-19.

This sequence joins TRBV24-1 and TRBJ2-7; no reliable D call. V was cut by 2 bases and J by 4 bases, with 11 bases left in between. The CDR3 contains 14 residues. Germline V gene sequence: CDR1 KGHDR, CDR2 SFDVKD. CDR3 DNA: TGTGCCACCAGTGATTCCAGACACCCTTACGAGCAGTACTTC. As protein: CATSDSRHPYEQYF.

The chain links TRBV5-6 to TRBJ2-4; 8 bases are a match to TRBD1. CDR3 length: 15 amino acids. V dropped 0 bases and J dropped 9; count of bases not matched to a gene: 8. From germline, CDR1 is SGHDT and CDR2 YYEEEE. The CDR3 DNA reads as TGTGCCAGCAGCTTGGATTGGACAGGGTCAGGCATTCAGTACTTC. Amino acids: CASSLDWTGSGIQYF.

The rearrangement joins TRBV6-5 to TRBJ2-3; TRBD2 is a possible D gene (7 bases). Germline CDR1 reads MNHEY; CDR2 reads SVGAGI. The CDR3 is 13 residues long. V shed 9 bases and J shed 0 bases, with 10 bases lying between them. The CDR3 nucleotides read TGTGCCAGAGGGGGGGTTAGCACAGATACGCAGTATTTT. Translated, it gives CARGGVSTDTQYF.

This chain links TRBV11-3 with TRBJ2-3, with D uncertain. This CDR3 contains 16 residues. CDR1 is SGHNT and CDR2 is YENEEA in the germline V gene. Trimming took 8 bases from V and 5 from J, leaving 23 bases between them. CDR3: CASSRPHSGYGDTQYF. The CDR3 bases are TGTGCCAGCTCCCGGCCCCACTCGGGTTACGGAGATACGCAGTATTTT. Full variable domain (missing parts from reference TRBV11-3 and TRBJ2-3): EAGVVQSPRYKIIEKKQPVAFWCNPISGHNTLYWYLQNLGQGPELLIRYENEEAVDDSQLPKDRFSAERLKGVDSTLKIQPAELGDSAVYLCASSRPHSGYGDTQYFGPGTRLTVL.

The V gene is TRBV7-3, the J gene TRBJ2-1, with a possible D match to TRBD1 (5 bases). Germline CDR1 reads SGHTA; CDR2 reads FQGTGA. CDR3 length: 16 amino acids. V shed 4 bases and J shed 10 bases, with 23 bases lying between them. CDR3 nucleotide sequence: TGTGCCAGCAGCTATTCAGGGTCGGTGGGGATAGGGGAGCAGTTCTTC. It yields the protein CASSYSGSVGIGEQFF.

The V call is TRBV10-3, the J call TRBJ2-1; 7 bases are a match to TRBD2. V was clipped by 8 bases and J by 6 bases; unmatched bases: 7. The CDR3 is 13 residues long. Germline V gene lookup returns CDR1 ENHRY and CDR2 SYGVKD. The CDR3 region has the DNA TGTGCCATCCTCGGTGGGGGGGGCAATGAGCAGTTCTTC. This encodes CAILGGGGNEQFF.

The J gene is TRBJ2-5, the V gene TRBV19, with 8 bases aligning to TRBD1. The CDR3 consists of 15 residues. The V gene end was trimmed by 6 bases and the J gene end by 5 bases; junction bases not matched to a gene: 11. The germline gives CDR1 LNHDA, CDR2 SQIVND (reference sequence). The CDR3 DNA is TGTGCCAGTAGCTCGCAGGGGGCGGTATCGGAGACCCAGTACTTC. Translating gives CASSSQGAVSETQYF. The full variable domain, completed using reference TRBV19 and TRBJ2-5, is DGGITQSPKYLFRKEGQNVTLSCEQNLNHDAMYWYRQDPGQGLRLIYYSQIVNDFQKGDIAEGYSVSREKKESFPLTVTSAQKNPTAFYLCASSSQGAVSETQYFGPGTRLLVL.

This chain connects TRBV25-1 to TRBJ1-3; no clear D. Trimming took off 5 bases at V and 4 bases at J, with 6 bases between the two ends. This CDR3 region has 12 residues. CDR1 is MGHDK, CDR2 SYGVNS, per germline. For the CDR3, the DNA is TGTGCCAGCAGTCAAGCCGGAAACACCATATATTTT. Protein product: CASSQAGNTIYF.

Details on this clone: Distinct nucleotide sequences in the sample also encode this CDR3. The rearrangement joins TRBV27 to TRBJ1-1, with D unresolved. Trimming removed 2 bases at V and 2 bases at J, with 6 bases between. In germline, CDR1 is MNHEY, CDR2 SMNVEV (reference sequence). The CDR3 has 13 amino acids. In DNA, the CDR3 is TGTGCCAGCAGTTTACAGGTTAACACTGAAGCTTTCTTT. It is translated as CASSLQVNTEAFF.

The CDR3 DNA is TGTGCCAGCAGTTTAGGGGCGGGAGGGTCCTACGAGCAGTACTTC. It encodes CASSLGAGGSYEQYF. The genes are TRBV27 and TRBJ2-7; 9 bases are a match to TRBD2. The CDR3 is 15 amino acids. Germline-derived CDR1 and CDR2 are MNHEY and SMNVEV (reference sequence). Trimming took 2 bases from V and 1 from J; bases not matched to a gene: 3.

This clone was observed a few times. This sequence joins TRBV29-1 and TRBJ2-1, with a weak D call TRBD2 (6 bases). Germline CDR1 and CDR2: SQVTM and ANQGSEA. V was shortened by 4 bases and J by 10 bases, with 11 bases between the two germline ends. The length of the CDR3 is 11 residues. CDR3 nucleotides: TGCAGCGTTGCGGGAGATTGGGAGCAGTTCTTC. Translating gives CSVAGDWEQFF.

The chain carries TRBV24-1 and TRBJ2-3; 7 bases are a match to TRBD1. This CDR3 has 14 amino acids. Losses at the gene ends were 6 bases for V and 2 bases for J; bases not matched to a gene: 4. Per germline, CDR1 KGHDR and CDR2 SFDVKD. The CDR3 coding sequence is TGTGCCACCAGTACAGACAGGGACACAGATACGCAGTATTTT. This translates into CATSTDRDTDTQYF.